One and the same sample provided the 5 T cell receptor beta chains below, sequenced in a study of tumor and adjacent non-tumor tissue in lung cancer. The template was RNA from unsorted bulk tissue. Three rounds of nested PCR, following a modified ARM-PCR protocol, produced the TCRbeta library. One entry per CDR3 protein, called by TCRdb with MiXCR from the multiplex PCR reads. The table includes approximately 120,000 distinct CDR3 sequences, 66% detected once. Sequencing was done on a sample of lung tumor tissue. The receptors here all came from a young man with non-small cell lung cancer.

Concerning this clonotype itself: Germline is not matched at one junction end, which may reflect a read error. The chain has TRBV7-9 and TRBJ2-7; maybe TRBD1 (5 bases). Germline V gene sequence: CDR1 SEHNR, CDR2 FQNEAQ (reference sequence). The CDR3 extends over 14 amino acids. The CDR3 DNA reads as TGTACCAGCTGTCGCTCGGACACGACCTACGAGCAGTACTTT. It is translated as CTSCRSDTTYEQYF. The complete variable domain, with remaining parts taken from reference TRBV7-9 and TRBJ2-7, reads DTGVSQNPRHKITKRGQNVTFRCDPISEHNRLYWYRQTLGQGPEFLTYFQNEAQLEKSRLLSDRFSAERPKGSFSTLEIQRTEQGDSAMYLCTSCRSDTTYEQYFGPGTRLTVT.

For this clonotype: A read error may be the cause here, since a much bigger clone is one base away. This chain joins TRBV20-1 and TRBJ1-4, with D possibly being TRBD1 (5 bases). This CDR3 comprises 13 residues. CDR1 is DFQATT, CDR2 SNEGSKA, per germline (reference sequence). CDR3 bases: TGCGGAGGCAGGGAACGGGCTAATGAAAAACTGTTTTTT. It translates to CGGRERANEKLFF.

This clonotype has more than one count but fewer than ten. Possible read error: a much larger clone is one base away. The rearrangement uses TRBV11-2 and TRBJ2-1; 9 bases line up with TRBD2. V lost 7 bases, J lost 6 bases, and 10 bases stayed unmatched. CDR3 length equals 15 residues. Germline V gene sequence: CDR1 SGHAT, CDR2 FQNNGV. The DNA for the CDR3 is TGTGCCAGCAAAGCGACTAGCGGTGGGGGCAATGAGCAGTTCTTC. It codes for CASKATSGGGNEQFF.

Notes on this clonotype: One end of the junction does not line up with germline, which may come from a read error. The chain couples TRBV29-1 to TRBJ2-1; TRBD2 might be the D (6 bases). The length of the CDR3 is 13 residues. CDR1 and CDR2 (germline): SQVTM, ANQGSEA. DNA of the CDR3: TGCAGCGTTGAAGGGACTATATACAATGAGCAGCTCTTC. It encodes CSVEGTIYNEQLF.

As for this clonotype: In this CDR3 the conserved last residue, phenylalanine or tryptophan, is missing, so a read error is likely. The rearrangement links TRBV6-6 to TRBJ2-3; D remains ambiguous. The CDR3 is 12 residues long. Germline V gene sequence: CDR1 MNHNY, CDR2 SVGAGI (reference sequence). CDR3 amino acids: CASTLSTDAQYS. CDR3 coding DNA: TGTGCCAGCACCCTGTCAACAGATGCGCAGTATTCT.